The following is a T cell receptor (beta chain) sequence with its context. V lost 2 bases to trimming and J lost 6 bases; unmatched junction nucleotides: 4. CDR1 and CDR2 (germline): SGHDT, YYEEEE. CDR3 length: 13 residues. This entry belongs to a study of molecular identifiers for immune sequencing clone quantification. A single record per CDR3 protein comes from TCRdb applying MiXCR to the PCR reads. This sample has about 640,000 distinct CDR3 sequences, with 15% to 20% found just once. This TCR was recovered from a human donor in good health. Some libraries in this study had Jurkat cell RNA spiked in. This rearrangement joins TRBV5-6 to TRBJ2-7; 8 bases are a match to TRBD1. Sequencing was carried out using naive CD8+ T cells from blood, with Jurkat cell RNA spiked in. Specified subset: FACS-sorted CD8+CD4-CCR7+CD45RA+ naive T cells. In DNA form, the CDR3 reads TGTGCCAGCAGCTTTTACAGGGGGGTCGAGCAGTACTTC. It encodes CASSFYRGVEQYF.